Below, 25 T cell receptor beta chains from the same sample are listed, as sequenced in a study of blood T cell repertoires in COVID-19. TCRdb keeps only in-frame clones here, not all; method: immunoSEQ multiplex PCR. The data contain about 250,000 clones, approximately 84% of them singletons. The sample comprised peripheral blood. These receptors were taken from a woman aged 80 or over with acute or convalescent COVID-19.

V and J are TRBV19 and TRBJ1-2, with 8 bases matching TRBD1. The V gene end was trimmed by 6 bases and the J gene end by 5 bases; junction bases not matched to a gene: 5. The CDR3 covers 13 residues. Germline V gene lookup returns CDR1 LNHDA and CDR2 SQIVND (reference sequence). This chain's CDR3 is CASREQGGYGYTF. The CDR3 DNA is TGTGCCAGTAGGGAACAGGGGGGATATGGCTACACCTTC.

The chain is built from TRBV5-1 and TRBJ2-7; perhaps TRBD1 as D (5 bases). The CDR3 extends over 16 amino acids. The V end lost 5 bases, the J end lost 0 bases, and 18 bases lay between the germline ends. CDR1 and CDR2 (germline): SGHRS, YFSETQ. CDR3 region: CASSPSGAGLSYEQYF. The CDR3 DNA is TGCGCCAGCAGTCCTTCTGGGGCAGGCCTCTCCTACGAGCAGTACTTC.

This clone came up many times. Here the CDR3 DNA reads TGTGCCAGCAGCAAAGACAGGGGTAATTCACCCCTCCACTTT. Translation: CASSKDRGNSPLHF. This chain links TRBV7-9 with TRBJ1-6; 8 bases are a match to TRBD1. The CDR3 consists of 14 residues. Germline-derived CDR1 and CDR2 are SEHNR and FQNEAQ (reference sequence). V lost 5 bases to trimming and J lost 6 bases; unmatched junction nucleotides: 3.

This clone was picked up a small number of times. This chain links TRBV7-2 with TRBJ2-7; D gene uncertain. This CDR3 spans 15 amino acids. CDR1 is SGHTA, CDR2 FQGNSA, per germline. Trimming removed 5 bases at V and 6 bases at J, with 20 bases between. The CDR3 region is CASSVRHPSLPEQYF. The CDR3 region has the DNA TGTGCCAGCAGCGTAAGACACCCCTCTCTCCCCGAGCAGTACTTC.

This sequence joins TRBV19 and TRBJ1-3; no reliable D call. Germline CDR1 LNHDA, CDR2 SQIVND (reference sequence). The CDR3 extends over 15 amino acids. Trimming stripped 5 bases from V and 1 base from J, with 12 bases between. CDR3 region: CASSVRFESGNTIYF. The DNA of the CDR3 is TGTGCCAGTAGTGTCAGATTCGAATCTGGAAACACCATATATTTT.

On this clone: At the DNA level, this CDR3 is encoded by other sequences in the same sample as well. The chain is built from TRBV4-2 and TRBJ1-6; tentatively, D is TRBD1 (5 bases). Germline V CDR1 and CDR2: LGHNA, YNFKEQ. The CDR3 is made up of 16 amino acids. The V gene lost 0 bases and the J gene lost 7 bases, with 13 bases spanning the gap. CDR3 sequence (DNA): TGTGCCAGCAGCCAAGATGGGCCAGGGCGGAATTCACCCCTCCACTTT. It yields the protein CASSQDGPGRNSPLHF.

This rearrangement joins TRBV7-8 to TRBJ1-4; TRBD1 is a possible D gene (5 bases). In germline, CDR1 is SGHVS, CDR2 FQNEAQ. V was pared by 3 bases and J by 4 bases, with 15 bases between. This CDR3 has 16 residues. CDR3 nucleotides: TGTGCCAGCAGCTTCTATCCTCAGGGTTATAATGAAAAACTGTTTTTT. Translated: CASSFYPQGYNEKLFF. Combining the CDR3 with reference TRBV7-8 and TRBJ1-4 gives the whole variable domain GAGVSQSPRYKVAKRGQDVALRCDPISGHVSLFWYQQALGQGPEFLTYFQNEAQLDKSGLPSDRFFAERPEGSVSTLKIQRTQQEDSAVYLCASSFYPQGYNEKLFFGSGTQLSVL.

This chain connects TRBV29-1 to TRBJ2-3; a weak D match, TRBD1 (6 bases). The germline V and J ends were trimmed by 1 base and 3 bases, with 14 bases remaining between them. CDR1 and CDR2 (germline): SQVTM, ANQGSEA. The CDR3 has 15 amino acids. CDR3 in DNA: TGCAGCGTTGAAGTGGCTGGGGGCCTGACAGATACGCAGTATTTT. Its translation is CSVEVAGGLTDTQYF.

The rearrangement links TRBV5-5 to TRBJ2-3, with 7 positions matching TRBD2. This CDR3 has 14 residues. Germline V gives CDR1 SGHKS, CDR2 YYEKEE (reference sequence). J lost 5 bases, V lost 1 base, and 4 bases had no gene match. CDR3 DNA sequence: TGTGCCAGCAGCTTGCGGGGGGAGATAGATACGCAGTATTTT. This gives the protein CASSLRGEIDTQYF.

V usage is TRBV19 and J usage is TRBJ1-4, with TRBD1 matching over 8 bases. Trimming removed 3 bases from V and 7 bases from J; junction bases left unmatched: 7. Looked up from germline, CDR1 is LNHDA and CDR2 is SQIVND (reference sequence). The CDR3 has 15 residues. The chain's CDR3 is CASSIPRTGPEKLFF. CDR3 bases: TGTGCCAGTAGTATCCCCAGGACAGGGCCTGAAAAACTGTTTTTT.

The V call is TRBV7-3, the J call TRBJ1-4; 9 bases map to TRBD1. Germline CDR1 reads SGHTA; CDR2 reads FQGTGA. With V trimmed by 2 bases and J by 5 bases, 3 bases remained unmatched. The CDR3 extends over 15 amino acids. The CDR3 reads CASSLSGQGNEKLFF. The CDR3 nucleotides read TGTGCCAGCAGCTTATCGGGACAGGGCAATGAAAAACTGTTTTTT.

The chain employs TRBV5-4 and TRBJ1-2; no firm D call. The CDR3 extends over 16 amino acids. The germline V and J ends were trimmed by 0 bases and 4 bases, with 16 bases remaining between them. The V gene's germline CDR1 is SGHNT and CDR2 YYREEE (reference sequence). In DNA, the CDR3 is TGTGCCAGCAGCTTGGGCCGACTGGCGCACGGCTATGGCTACACCTTC. It codes for CASSLGRLAHGYGYTF.

The V gene is TRBV5-8, the J gene TRBJ1-4; TRBD1 is a possible D gene (5 bases). V was pared by 1 base and J by 8 bases, with 15 bases between. The CDR3 length is 15 residues. In germline, CDR1 is SGHTS, CDR2 YDEGEE. The CDR3 here is CASSLRGRTYEKLFF. The DNA of the CDR3 is TGTGCCAGCAGCTTGAGGGGCAGAACCTACGAAAAACTGTTTTTT.

This chain's CDR3 is CASSYSSASERVAQFF. DNA for the CDR3: TGTGCCAGCAGTTACTCATCCGCTAGCGAGAGGGTCGCACAGTTCTTC. This sequence joins TRBV6-5 and TRBJ2-1, with a tentative D call TRBD2 (6 bases). From germline, CDR1 is MNHEY and CDR2 SVGAGI. The CDR3 consists of 16 residues. V gave up 0 bases and J gave up 13 bases, with 22 bases separating them.

This clone was counted a single time. V and J are TRBV5-1 and TRBJ1-4; TRBD1 aligns across 9 bases. The CDR3 spans 15 residues. Germline CDR1 and CDR2: SGHRS and YFSETQ. J was trimmed by 8 bases and V by 1 base; bases with no gene match: 6. In nucleotides, the CDR3 is TGCGCCAGCAGCTTGACACAGGGGGCGGGCGAAAAACTGTTTTTT. It yields the protein CASSLTQGAGEKLFF.

CDR3 sequence: CASSYSGGRLYGYTF. In nucleotides, the CDR3 is TGTGCCAGCAGTTACAGCGGGGGGCGCCTCTATGGCTACACCTTC. V usage is TRBV27 and J usage is TRBJ1-2; possibly TRBD1 for D (6 bases). The germline CDR1 and CDR2 sequences are MNHEY and SMNVEV (reference sequence). The CDR3 spans 15 residues. The ends were cut back, 4 bases at V and 4 bases at J, with 16 bases in the middle.

In DNA form, the CDR3 reads TGTGCCAGCAGTCCAGGACTCTTTCGGGGGACCCAGTACTTC. It encodes CASSPGLFRGTQYF. The V call is TRBV28, the J call TRBJ2-5, with D perhaps matching TRBD2 (5 bases). CDR1 and CDR2 (germline): MDHEN, SYDVKM. Trimming took off 5 bases at V and 7 bases at J, with 17 bases between the two ends. The CDR3 length is 14 residues.

This chain joins TRBV5-6 and TRBJ2-7, with a possible D match to TRBD2 (5 bases). Germline CDR1 reads SGHDT; CDR2 reads YYEEEE. V was shortened by 1 base and J by 3 bases, with 11 bases between the two germline ends. The CDR3 has 14 amino acids. The CDR3 protein is CASSLRGFIYEQYF. The CDR3 nucleotides are TGTGCCAGCAGCTTGCGAGGGTTTATCTACGAGCAGTACTTC.

The chain joins TRBV11-2 to TRBJ2-3; 8 bases are shared with TRBD1. J was trimmed by 2 bases and V by 3 bases; bases with no gene match: 4. This CDR3 region has 15 residues. Germline lookup yields CDR1 SGHAT and CDR2 FQNNGV. CDR3 nucleotides: TGTGCCAGCAGCTTTAACAGGGGGTCCACAGATACGCAGTATTTT. Translating gives CASSFNRGSTDTQYF. Looking up the rest from reference TRBV11-2 and TRBJ2-3 gives the full variable domain: EAGVAQSPRYKIIEKRQSVAFWCNPISGHATLYWYQQILGQGPKLLIQFQNNGVVDDSQLPKDRFSAERLKGVDSTLKIQPAKLEDSAVYLCASSFNRGSTDTQYFGPGTRLTVL.

The chain recombines TRBV7-9 with TRBJ2-3; a weak D match, TRBD2 (6 bases). Trimming pared 5 bases from V and 6 bases from J, leaving 18 bases between. This CDR3 region has 15 residues. Germline V gene data show CDR1 as SEHNR and CDR2 as FQNEAQ (reference sequence). DNA for the CDR3: TGTGCCAGCAGCCCCAAAAAGCGGGTTGGGGATACGCAGTATTTT. Its translation: CASSPKKRVGDTQYF.

This chain joins TRBV11-2 and TRBJ1-6; D is ambiguous. The CDR3 runs 15 residues. V lost 1 base, J lost 7 bases, and 11 bases lay in between. The germline V gene encodes CDR1 SGHAT and CDR2 FQNNGV. In DNA, the CDR3 is TGTGCCAGCAGCTTAGTATTCAGCGGAAATTCACCCCTCCACTTT. It encodes CASSLVFSGNSPLHF.

The genes are TRBV5-1 and TRBJ1-2; no reliable D call. This CDR3 spans 12 amino acids. Trimming removed 0 bases from V and 6 bases from J, with 6 bases in between. Per the germline V gene, CDR1 is SGHRS and CDR2 is YFSETQ. The CDR3 protein is CASSLGLNGYTF. The CDR3 DNA sequence: TGCGCCAGCAGCTTGGGACTAAATGGCTACACCTTC.

The chain couples TRBV9 to TRBJ2-1, with D possibly TRBD2 on 6 matching bases. Deletions cut 3 bases from V and 6 bases from J, with 13 bases between. Germline-derived CDR1 and CDR2 are SGDLS and YYNGEE. CDR3 length: 14 amino acids. The CDR3 protein is CASSARLEANEQFF. The CDR3, as DNA: TGTGCCAGCAGCGCTAGACTAGAAGCCAATGAGCAGTTCTTC.

This clone came up a few times. Sequence at one end of the junction differs from germline and may be a read error. The chain recombines TRBV3-1 (or the pseudogene TRBV3-2) with TRBJ1-1, with D perhaps TRBD1 (5 bases). Per germline, CDR1 LGHDT and CDR2 YNNKEL (reference sequence). The CDR3 extends over 15 amino acids. The CDR3 nucleotides are TGTGCCAGCAGTCAAGTTCCAGGGAGGTACACTGAAGCTTTCTTT. It codes for CASSQVPGRYTEAFF.

This rearrangement joins TRBV10-3 to TRBJ2-5; maybe TRBD2 (6 bases). The CDR3 consists of 14 residues. The V and J ends lost 9 bases and 2 bases respectively, with 16 bases between them. Germline CDR1 and CDR2: ENHRY and SYGVKD. The CDR3 sequence is CAIGEAGSQETQYF. In nucleotides, the CDR3 is TGTGCCATAGGGGAAGCGGGTTCGCAAGAGACCCAGTACTTC.